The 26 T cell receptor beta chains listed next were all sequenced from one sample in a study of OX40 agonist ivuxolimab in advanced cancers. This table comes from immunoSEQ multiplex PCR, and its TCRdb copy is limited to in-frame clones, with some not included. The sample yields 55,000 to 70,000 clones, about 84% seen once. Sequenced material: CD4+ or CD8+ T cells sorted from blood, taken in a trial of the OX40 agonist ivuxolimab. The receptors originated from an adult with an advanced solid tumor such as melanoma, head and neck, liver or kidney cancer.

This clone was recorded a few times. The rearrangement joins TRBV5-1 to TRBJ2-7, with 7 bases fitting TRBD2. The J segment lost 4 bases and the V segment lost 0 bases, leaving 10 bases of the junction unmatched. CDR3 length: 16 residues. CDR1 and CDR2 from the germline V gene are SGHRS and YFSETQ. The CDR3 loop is CASSLAPAGLSYEQYF. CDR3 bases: TGCGCCAGCAGCTTGGCCCCAGCGGGACTTTCTTACGAGCAGTACTTC.

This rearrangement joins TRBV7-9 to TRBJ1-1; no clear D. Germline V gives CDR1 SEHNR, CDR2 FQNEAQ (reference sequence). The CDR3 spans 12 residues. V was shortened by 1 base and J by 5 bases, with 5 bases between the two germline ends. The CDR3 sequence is CASSLGETEAFF. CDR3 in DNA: TGTGCCAGCAGCTTAGGGGAGACTGAAGCTTTCTTT.

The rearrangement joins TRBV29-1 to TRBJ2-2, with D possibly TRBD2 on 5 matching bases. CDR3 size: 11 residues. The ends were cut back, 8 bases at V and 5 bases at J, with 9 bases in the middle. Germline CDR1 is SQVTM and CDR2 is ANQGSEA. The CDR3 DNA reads TGCAGCTGTAGCGAAACCGGGGAGCTGTTTTTT. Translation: CSCSETGELFF.

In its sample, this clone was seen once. The CDR3 reads CASSFAQGSTEAFF. In DNA, the CDR3 is TGTGCCAGCAGTTTCGCCCAGGGAAGCACTGAAGCTTTCTTT. J is TRBJ1-1 and V is TRBV27; possible D gene TRBD1, 5 bases. V lost 3 bases to trimming and J lost 4 bases, with 12 bases between them. The germline V gene has CDR1 MNHEY and CDR2 SMNVEV (reference sequence). The CDR3 loop spans 14 amino acids.

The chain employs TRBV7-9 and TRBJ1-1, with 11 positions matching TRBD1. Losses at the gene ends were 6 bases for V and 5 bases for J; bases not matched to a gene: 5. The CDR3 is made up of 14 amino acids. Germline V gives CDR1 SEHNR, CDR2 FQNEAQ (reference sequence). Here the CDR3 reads CASRRGTGGTEAFF. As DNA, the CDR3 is TGTGCCAGCAGGAGGGGGACAGGGGGAACTGAAGCTTTCTTT. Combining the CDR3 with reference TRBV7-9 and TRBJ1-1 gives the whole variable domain DTGVSQNPRHKITKRGQNVTFRCDPISEHNRLYWYRQTLGQGPEFLTYFQNEAQLEKSRLLSDRFSAERPKGSFSTLEIQRTEQGDSAMYLCASRRGTGGTEAFFGQGTRLTVV.

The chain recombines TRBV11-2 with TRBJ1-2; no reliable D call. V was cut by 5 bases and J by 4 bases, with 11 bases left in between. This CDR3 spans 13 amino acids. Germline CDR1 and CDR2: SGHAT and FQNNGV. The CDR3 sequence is CASSAGGGYGYTF. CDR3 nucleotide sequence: TGTGCCAGCAGCGCGGGCGGCGGCTATGGCTACACCTTC.

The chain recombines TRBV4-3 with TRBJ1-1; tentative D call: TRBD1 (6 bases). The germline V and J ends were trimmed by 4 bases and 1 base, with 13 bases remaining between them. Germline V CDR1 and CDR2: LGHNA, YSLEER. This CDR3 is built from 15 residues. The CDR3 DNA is TGCGCCAGCAGCCCCATTCAGGGGTCGAACACTGAAGCTTTCTTT. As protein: CASSPIQGSNTEAFF.

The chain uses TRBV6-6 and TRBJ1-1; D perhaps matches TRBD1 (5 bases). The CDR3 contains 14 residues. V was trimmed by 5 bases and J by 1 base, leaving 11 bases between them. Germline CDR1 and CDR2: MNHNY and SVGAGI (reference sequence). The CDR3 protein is CASSLRARNTEAFF. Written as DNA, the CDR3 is TGTGCCAGCAGTCTCAGGGCAAGGAACACTGAAGCTTTCTTT.

CDR3 protein: CASSPLGGTSTDTQYF. CDR3 in DNA: TGTGCCAGCAGCCCTCTCGGCGGGACTAGCACAGATACGCAGTATTTT. The gene calls are TRBV7-9 and TRBJ2-3, with a weak D call TRBD2 (6 bases). Germline CDR1 is SEHNR and CDR2 is FQNEAQ (reference sequence). V was clipped by 5 bases and J by 0 bases, with 15 bases between them. This CDR3 comprises 16 residues.

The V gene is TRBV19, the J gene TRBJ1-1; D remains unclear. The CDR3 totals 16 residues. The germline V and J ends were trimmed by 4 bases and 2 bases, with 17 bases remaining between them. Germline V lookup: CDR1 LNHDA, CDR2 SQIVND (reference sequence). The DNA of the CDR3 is TGTGCCAGTAGTAAATGGGTTGGGCCAACAAACACTGAAGCTTTCTTT. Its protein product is CASSKWVGPTNTEAFF.

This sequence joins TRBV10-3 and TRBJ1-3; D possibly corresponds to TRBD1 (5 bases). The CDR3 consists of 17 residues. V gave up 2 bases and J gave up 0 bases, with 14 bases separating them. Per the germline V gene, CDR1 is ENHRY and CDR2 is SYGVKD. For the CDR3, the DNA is TGTGCCATCAGTGAGCGGGGGGATATGATCTCTGGAAACACCATATATTTT. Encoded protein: CAISERGDMISGNTIYF.

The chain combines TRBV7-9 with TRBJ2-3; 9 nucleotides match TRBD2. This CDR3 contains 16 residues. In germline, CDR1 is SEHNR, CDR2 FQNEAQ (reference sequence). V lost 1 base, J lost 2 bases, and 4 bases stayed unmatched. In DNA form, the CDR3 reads TGTGCCAGCAGCTTAGGGGTAGCGGGGGCCACAGATACGCAGTATTTT. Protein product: CASSLGVAGATDTQYF.

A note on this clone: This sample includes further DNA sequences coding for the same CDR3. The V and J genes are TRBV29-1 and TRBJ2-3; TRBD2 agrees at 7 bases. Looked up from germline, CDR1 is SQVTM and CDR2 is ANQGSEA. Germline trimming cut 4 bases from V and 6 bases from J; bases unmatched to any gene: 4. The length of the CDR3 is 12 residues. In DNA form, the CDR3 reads TGCAGCGTTGGGCAGGGAGGGGATACGCAGTATTTT. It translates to CSVGQGGDTQYF.

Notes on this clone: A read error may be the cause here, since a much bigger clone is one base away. CDR3 sequence: CAARSGRYGYTF. In nucleotides, the CDR3 is TGTGCCGCCAGATCGGGGCGTTATGGCTACACCTTC. The rearrangement links TRBV28 to TRBJ1-2; possibly TRBD1 for D (5 bases). Germline CDR1 and CDR2: MDHEN and SYDVKM. V was shortened by 11 bases and J by 5 bases, with 15 bases between the two germline ends. The CDR3 length is 12 residues.

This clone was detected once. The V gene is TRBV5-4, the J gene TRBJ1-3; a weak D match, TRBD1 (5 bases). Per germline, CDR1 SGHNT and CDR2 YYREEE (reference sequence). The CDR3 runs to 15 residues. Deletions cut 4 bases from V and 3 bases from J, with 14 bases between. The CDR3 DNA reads TGTGCCAGCAGCCAAGGGGCATGGGGTGGAAACACCATATATTTT. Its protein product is CASSQGAWGGNTIYF.

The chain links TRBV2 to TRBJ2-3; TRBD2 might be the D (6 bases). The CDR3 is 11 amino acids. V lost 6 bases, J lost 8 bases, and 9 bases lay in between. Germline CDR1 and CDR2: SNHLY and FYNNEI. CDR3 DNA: TGTGCCAGCAGCTCCGGGGGTACGCAGTATTTT. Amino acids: CASSSGGTQYF.

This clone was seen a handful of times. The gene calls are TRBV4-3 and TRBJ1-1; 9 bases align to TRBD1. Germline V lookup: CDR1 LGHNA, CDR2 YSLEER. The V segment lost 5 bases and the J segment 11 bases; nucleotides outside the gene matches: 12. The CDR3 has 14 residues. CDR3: CASSGDRDRSAAFF. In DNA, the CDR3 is TGCGCCAGCAGCGGGGACAGGGATCGGTCTGCTGCTTTCTTT.

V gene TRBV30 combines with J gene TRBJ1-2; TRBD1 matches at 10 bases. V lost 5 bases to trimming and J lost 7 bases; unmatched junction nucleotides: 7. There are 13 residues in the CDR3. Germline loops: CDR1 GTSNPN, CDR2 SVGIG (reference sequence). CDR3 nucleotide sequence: TGTGCCTGGTCGACAGGGGGCGCAGGTGGCTACACCTTC. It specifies CAWSTGGAGGYTF.

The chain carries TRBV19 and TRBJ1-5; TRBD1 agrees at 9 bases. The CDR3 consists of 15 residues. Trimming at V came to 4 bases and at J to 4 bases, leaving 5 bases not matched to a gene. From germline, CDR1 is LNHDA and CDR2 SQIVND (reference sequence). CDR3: CASSTGTGYNQPQHF. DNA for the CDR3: TGTGCCAGTAGTACCGGGACAGGGTATAATCAGCCCCAGCATTTT.

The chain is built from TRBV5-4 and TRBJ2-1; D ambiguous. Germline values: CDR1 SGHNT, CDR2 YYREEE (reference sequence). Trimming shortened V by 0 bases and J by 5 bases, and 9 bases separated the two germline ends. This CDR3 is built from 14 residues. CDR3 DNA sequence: TGTGCCAGCAGCTTGGTGCAGCCGAACAATGAGCAGTTCTTC. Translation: CASSLVQPNNEQFF.

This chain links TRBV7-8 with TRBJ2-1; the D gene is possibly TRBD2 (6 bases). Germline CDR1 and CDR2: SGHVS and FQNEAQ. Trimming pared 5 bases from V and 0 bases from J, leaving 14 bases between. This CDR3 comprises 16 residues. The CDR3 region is CASSRRVADSYNEQFF. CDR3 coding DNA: TGTGCCAGCAGCAGAAGGGTAGCGGACTCCTACAATGAGCAGTTCTTC.

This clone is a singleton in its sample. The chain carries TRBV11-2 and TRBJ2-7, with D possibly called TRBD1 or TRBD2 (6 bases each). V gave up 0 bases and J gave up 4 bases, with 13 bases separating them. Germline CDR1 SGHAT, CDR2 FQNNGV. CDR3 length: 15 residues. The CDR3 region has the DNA TGTGCCAGCAGCTTAGAGGGGGGCTCTATGTACGAGCAGTACTTC. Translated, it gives CASSLEGGSMYEQYF. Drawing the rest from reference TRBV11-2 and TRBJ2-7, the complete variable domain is EAGVAQSPRYKIIEKRQSVAFWCNPISGHATLYWYQQILGQGPKLLIQFQNNGVVDDSQLPKDRFSAERLKGVDSTLKIQPAKLEDSAVYLCASSLEGGSMYEQYFGPGTRLTVT.

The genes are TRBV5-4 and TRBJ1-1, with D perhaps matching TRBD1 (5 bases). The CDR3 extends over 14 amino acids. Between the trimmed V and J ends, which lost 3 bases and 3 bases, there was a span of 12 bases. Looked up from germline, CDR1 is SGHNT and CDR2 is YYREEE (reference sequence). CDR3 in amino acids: CASSSLSRDTEAFF. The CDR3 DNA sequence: TGTGCCAGCAGCTCATTAAGCAGGGACACTGAAGCTTTCTTT.

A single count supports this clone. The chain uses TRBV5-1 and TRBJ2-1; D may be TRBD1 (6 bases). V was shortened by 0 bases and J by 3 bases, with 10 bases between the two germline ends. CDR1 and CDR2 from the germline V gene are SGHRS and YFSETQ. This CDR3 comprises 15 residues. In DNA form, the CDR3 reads TGCGCCAGCAGCTTGGAGGGGGACATCTACAATGAGCAGTTCTTC. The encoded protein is CASSLEGDIYNEQFF.

The CDR3 region has the DNA TGTGCCTGGACTGGAACTGAAGCTTTCTTT. Protein product: CAWTGTEAFF. The rearrangement joins TRBV30 to TRBJ1-1; no reliable D call. The CDR3 is 10 amino acids. The germline CDR1 and CDR2 sequences are GTSNPN and SVGIG (reference sequence). The V end lost 4 bases, the J end lost 5 bases, and 5 bases lay between the germline ends.

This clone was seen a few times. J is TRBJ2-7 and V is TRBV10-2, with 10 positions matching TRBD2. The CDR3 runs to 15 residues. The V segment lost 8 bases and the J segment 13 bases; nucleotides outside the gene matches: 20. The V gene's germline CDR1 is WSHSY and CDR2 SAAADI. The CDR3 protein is CASVAGAGGVLIKYF. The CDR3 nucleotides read TGCGCCAGCGTGGCAGGAGCGGGAGGGGTCTTGATCAAATACTTC.